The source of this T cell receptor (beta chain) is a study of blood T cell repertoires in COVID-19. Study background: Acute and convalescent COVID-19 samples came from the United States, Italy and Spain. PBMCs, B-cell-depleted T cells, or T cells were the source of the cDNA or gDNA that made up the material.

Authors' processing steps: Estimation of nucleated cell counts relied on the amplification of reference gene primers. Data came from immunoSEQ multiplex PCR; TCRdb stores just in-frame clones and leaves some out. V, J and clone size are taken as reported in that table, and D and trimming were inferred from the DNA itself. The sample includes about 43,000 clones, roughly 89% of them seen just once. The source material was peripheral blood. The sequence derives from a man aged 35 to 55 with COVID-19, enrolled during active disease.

Here the CDR3 DNA reads TGTGCCAGCAGCTGGGGGGGGCAAGAGACCCAGTACTTC. It specifies CASSWGGQETQYF. The chain carries TRBV7-9 and TRBJ2-5; 7 nucleotides match TRBD2. V was pared by 4 bases and J by 2 bases, with 1 base of the junction left unmatched. This CDR3 contains 13 residues. Germline V gene data show CDR1 as SEHNR and CDR2 as FQNEAQ (reference sequence).